These 8 T cell receptor beta chains were all obtained from the same sample, sequenced in a study of early T cells in non-severe SARS-CoV-2 infection. TCRdb re-called the 5' RACE reads with MiXCR, one entry per CDR3 protein. The sample shows tens of thousands of distinct CDR3 sequences, approximately 10% of them seen only once. Material: whole blood. The receptors here all came from an adult who was a healthcare worker with PCR-confirmed SARS-CoV-2 infection or an uninfected control (not recorded which).

The V and J genes are TRBV29-1 and TRBJ2-5, with 8 bases identical to TRBD2. From germline, CDR1 is SQVTM and CDR2 ANQGSEA. This CDR3 region has 14 residues. Trimming cost V 4 bases and J 2 bases; bases outside gene matches: 6. CDR3 residues: CSVGGASGQETQYF. The CDR3 DNA reads TGCAGCGTTGGAGGAGCTAGCGGGCAAGAGACCCAGTACTTC.

This clonotype was detected many times. The chain joins TRBV7-8 to TRBJ1-1; D uncertain. CDR3 length: 10 residues. V was clipped by 4 bases and J by 7 bases, with 4 bases between them. CDR1 and CDR2 from the germline V gene are SGHVS and FQNEAQ. The CDR3 bases are TGTGCCAGCAGCTCCGTTGAAGCTTTCTTT. Translating it yields CASSSVEAFF.

This clonotype has more than one count but fewer than ten. This chain joins TRBV3-1 and TRBJ2-1; 11 bases map to TRBD2. This CDR3 spans 20 amino acids. After removal of 0 bases from V and 5 bases from J, the junction contained 15 bases not matched to a gene. Germline CDR1 is LGHDT and CDR2 is YNNKEL (reference sequence). CDR3 DNA: TGTGCCAGCAGCCAAGAGCGAAGTAGCGGGAGGGCCCTCGGGGACAATGAGCAGTTCTTC. It is translated as CASSQERSSGRALGDNEQFF.

A few counts support this clonotype. The chain couples TRBV5-1 to TRBJ2-1; D assignment may be TRBD1 or TRBD2 (5 bases each). The germline V gene encodes CDR1 SGHRS and CDR2 YFSETQ. The V end was cut by 0 bases, the J end by 16 bases, with 14 bases between. The CDR3 is 12 residues long. The CDR3 loop reads CASSLDGTVRFF. The CDR3 nucleotides are TGCGCCAGCAGCTTGGACGGGACGGTACGCTTCTTC.

This clonotype was seen repeatedly, ten times or more. J is TRBJ2-1 and V is TRBV11-3, with a possible D match to TRBD1 (6 bases). The CDR3 is 14 residues long. The germline V gene encodes CDR1 SGHNT and CDR2 YENEEA. Trimming took off 3 bases at V and 9 bases at J, with 15 bases between the two ends. CDR3 sequence: CASSLNYRAGEQFF. The CDR3 nucleotides read TGTGCCAGCAGCTTGAATTACAGGGCGGGTGAGCAGTTCTTC.

At least ten counts were recorded for this clonotype. This chain joins TRBV4-2 and TRBJ2-5; D is uncertain. The J call may be wrong; the DNA end is better matched by TRBJ2-3. The germline gives CDR1 LGHNA, CDR2 YNFKEQ. This CDR3 region has 11 residues. The CDR3 coding sequence is TGTGCCAGCAGCCAAGAGGAGACGCAGTATTTT. Protein sequence: CASSQEETQYF.

This clonotype was recorded many times. The genes are TRBV6-6 and TRBJ2-4, with D possibly matching TRBD1 (6 bases). The V gene lost 7 bases and the J gene lost 3 bases, with 13 bases spanning the gap. CDR1 MNHNY and CDR2 SVGAGI come from the germline V gene (reference sequence). The CDR3 is 14 residues long. The CDR3 DNA is TGTGCCAGCACCACACAGGGAAGCAAAAACATTCAGTACTTC. Translating gives CASTTQGSKNIQYF.

This clonotype was detected only a few times. This rearrangement joins TRBV7-9 to TRBJ2-1; 8 bases are a match to TRBD2. CDR3 length equals 14 residues. The trim removed 5 bases at V and 5 bases at J, leaving 5 bases unmatched. Germline CDR1 SEHNR, CDR2 FQNEAQ (reference sequence). CDR3 in DNA: TGTGCCAGCAGCAGCGGGACTAGTAACAATGAGCAGTTCTTC. Translating it yields CASSSGTSNNEQFF.